This TCR beta chain is from a study of regulatory T cells in long-lasting Graves disease. On the study more broadly: Patients with new Graves' disease had used antithyroid drugs below 3 months.

The TCR beta library used iRepertoire HTBI primers with Arm-PCR amplification of CDR3. TCRdb called the multiplex PCR reads again in MiXCR, with one record for every CDR3 protein. The repertoire holds roughly 420,000 distinct CDR3 sequences, with 16% as singletons. This CDR3 has 14 residues. CDR1 and CDR2 (germline): MDHEN, SYDVKM. The V gene lost 3 bases and the J gene lost 2 bases, with 11 bases spanning the gap. Time point given: newly diagnosed GD, antithyroid drugs for less than 3 months. The TCR library was made from RNA that had been extracted from PBMCs in TRIzol. The data also belong to a second study, concerning T cells in Graves' hyperthyroidism and ophthalmopathy.

The chain carries TRBV28 and TRBJ2-7; D unresolved. The source is a woman aged 18-29 years with Graves disease. Source: peripheral blood mononuclear cells (PBMCs), taken at new diagnosis, from a patient treated with antithyroid drugs. The CDR3 DNA is TGTGCCAGCAGTTTGGCACAGCAGACCTACGAGCAGTACTTC. This translates into CASSLAQQTYEQYF.